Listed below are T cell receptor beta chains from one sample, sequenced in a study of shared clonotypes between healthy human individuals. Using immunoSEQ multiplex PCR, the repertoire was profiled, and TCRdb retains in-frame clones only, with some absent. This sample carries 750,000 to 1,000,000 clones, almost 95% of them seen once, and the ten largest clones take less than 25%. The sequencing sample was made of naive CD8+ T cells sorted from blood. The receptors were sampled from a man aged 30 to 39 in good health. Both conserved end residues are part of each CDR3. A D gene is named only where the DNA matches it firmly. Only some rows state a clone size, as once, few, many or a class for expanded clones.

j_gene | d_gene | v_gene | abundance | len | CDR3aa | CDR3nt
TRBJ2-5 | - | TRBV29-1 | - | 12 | CSVVTIGETQYF | TGCAGCGTTGTAACCATTGGGGAGACCCAGTACTTC
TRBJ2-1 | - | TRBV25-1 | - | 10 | CASRGREQFF | TGTGCCAGCAGAGGGCGTGAGCAGTTCTTC
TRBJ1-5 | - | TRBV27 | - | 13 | CASSYTGNQPQHF | TGTGCCAGCAGTTATACGGGGAATCAGCCCCAGCATTTT
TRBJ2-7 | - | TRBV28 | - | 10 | CASSLQEQYF | TGTGCCAGCAGTTTGCAAGAGCAGTACTTC
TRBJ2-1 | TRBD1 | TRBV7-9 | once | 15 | CASSHRDRGRDEQFF | TGTGCCAGCAGCCACCGGGACAGGGGAAGGGATGAGCAGTTCTTC
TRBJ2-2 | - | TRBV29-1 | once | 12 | CSVETGFGELFF | TGCAGCGTTGAAACTGGGTTCGGGGAGCTGTTTTTT
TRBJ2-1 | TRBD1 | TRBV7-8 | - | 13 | CASSSWTGQEQFF | TGTGCCAGCAGCTCGTGGACAGGGCAGGAGCAGTTCTTC
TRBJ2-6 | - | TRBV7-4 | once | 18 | CASSKIRSSQSRANVLTF | TGTGCCAGCAGCAAAATTCGCAGCTCACAAAGTCGGGCCAACGTCCTGACTTTC
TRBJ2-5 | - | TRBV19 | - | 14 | CASSPSSVEETQYF | TGTGCCAGTAGTCCTTCAAGCGTAGAAGAGACCCAGTACTTC
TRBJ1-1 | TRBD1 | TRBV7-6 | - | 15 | CASSLKGQGATEAFF | TGTGCCAGCAGCTTAAAAGGACAGGGGGCCACTGAAGCTTTCTTT
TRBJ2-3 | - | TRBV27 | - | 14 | CASSPDPGPDTQYF | TGTGCCAGCAGCCCTGACCCCGGGCCAGATACGCAGTATTTT
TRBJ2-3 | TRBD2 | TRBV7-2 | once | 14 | CASSLALAGGTQYF | TGTGCCAGCAGCTTGGCACTAGCGGGGGGTACGCAGTATTTT
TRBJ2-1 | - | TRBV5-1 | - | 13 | CASSFAGYNEQFF | TGCGCCAGCAGCTTCGCAGGGTACAATGAGCAGTTCTTC
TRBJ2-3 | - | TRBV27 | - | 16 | CASSFWRAGLTDTQYF | TGTGCCAGCAGTTTTTGGCGGGCAGGGCTCACAGATACGCAGTATTTT
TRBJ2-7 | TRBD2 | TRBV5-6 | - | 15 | CASNLAGYLSYEQYF | TGTGCCAGCAACCTAGCGGGGTATTTGAGTTACGAGCAGTACTTC
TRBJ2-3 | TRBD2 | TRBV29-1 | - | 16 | CSVEDPTSVVTDTQYF | TGCAGCGTTGAAGACCCGACTAGCGTGGTCACAGATACGCAGTATTTT
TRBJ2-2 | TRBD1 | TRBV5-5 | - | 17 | CASSLDTGERYTGELFF | TGTGCCAGCAGCTTGGATACAGGGGAGCGGTACACCGGGGAGCTGTTTTTT
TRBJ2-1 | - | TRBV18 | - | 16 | CASSPPVRGPYNEQFF | TGTGCCAGCTCACCACCGGTCAGGGGTCCTTACAATGAGCAGTTCTTC
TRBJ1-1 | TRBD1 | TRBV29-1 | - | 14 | CSVEDGDRATEAFF | TGCAGCGTTGAAGACGGGGACAGGGCCACTGAAGCTTTCTTT
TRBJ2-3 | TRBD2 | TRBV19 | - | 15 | CASSIMGGITDTQYF | TGTGCCAGTAGTATCATGGGGGGGATCACAGATACGCAGTATTTT
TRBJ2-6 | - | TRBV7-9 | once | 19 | CASSNTLPGTGSGANVLTF | TGTGCCAGCAGCAATACCCTACCGGGCACAGGTTCTGGGGCCAACGTCCTGACTTTC
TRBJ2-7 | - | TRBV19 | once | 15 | CASSILPDGTYEQYF | TGTGCCAGTAGTATATTACCGGACGGGACCTACGAGCAGTACTTC
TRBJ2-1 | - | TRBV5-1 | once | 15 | CASSLAGRRYNEQFF | TGCGCCAGCAGCTTAGCAGGGAGGCGATACAATGAGCAGTTCTTC